A single sample gave rise to the 25 T cell receptor beta chains below, sequenced in a study of shared clonotypes between healthy human individuals. Clones were read by immunoSEQ multiplex PCR, and TCRdb kept only the in-frame ones, dropping some. The sample holds more than 200,000 clones; approximately 65% are singletons and the top ten take around 10%. The sample taken for sequencing was memory CD4+ T cells sorted from blood. Subset reported: CD45RA-negative fraction. The receptor set was obtained from a man aged 30-40 years in good health.

The rearrangement links TRBV28 to TRBJ1-3; D is possibly TRBD1 (6 bases). Trimming took off 8 bases at V and 0 bases at J, with 17 bases between the two ends. The length of the CDR3 is 16 residues. Germline CDR1 and CDR2: MDHEN and SYDVKM. CDR3 sequence reads: CASEPTDRFSGNTIYF. CDR3 coding DNA: TGTGCCAGCGAGCCGACTGACAGGTTCTCTGGAAACACCATATATTTT.

The rearrangement links TRBV19 to TRBJ2-1; TRBD2 agrees at 13 bases. V gave up 4 bases and J gave up 6 bases; unmatched junction bases: 3. This CDR3 has 15 residues. CDR1 and CDR2 from the germline V gene are LNHDA and SQIVND (reference sequence). The CDR3 spells CASSRTSGRGNEQFF. The CDR3 DNA sequence: TGTGCCAGTAGTAGGACTAGCGGGAGAGGCAATGAGCAGTTCTTC.

The sample holds one count of this clone. The rearrangement joins TRBV4-1 to TRBJ1-1, with D unresolved. The CDR3 loop spans 19 amino acids. The germline V gene encodes CDR1 MGHRA and CDR2 YSYEKL. V lost 0 bases and J 0 bases, leaving 20 bases between the germline ends. CDR3 nucleotides: TGCGCCAGCAGCCAAGATATGGGAAGGTTGGGGAGAATGAACACTGAAGCTTTCTTT. It translates to CASSQDMGRLGRMNTEAFF.

This clone was observed a handful of times. The chain links TRBV6-5 to TRBJ1-1; D gene unclear. CDR3 length: 13 amino acids. Per germline, CDR1 MNHEY and CDR2 SVGAGI. V dropped 7 bases and J dropped 1 base, with 10 bases sitting between them. In DNA form, the CDR3 reads TGTGCCAGCACGCAAGGAGGGAACACTGAAGCTTTCTTT. The encoded protein is CASTQGGNTEAFF.

V gene TRBV5-1 combines with J gene TRBJ2-1; tentative D call: TRBD1 (6 bases). There are 13 residues in the CDR3. V gave up 3 bases and J gave up 5 bases, with 9 bases separating them. CDR1 is SGHRS and CDR2 is YFSETQ in the germline V gene. The CDR3 coding sequence is TGCGCCAGCAGCTCGGACAGACACAATGAGCAGTTCTTC. Protein: CASSSDRHNEQFF.

V and J are TRBV2 and TRBJ2-7; TRBD1 is a possible D gene (6 bases). The CDR3 is 14 residues long. CDR1 SNHLY and CDR2 FYNNEI come from the germline V gene. Trimming cost V 4 bases and J 0 bases, with 10 bases left between them. The CDR3 sequence is CASSAGVGSYEQYF. Written as DNA, the CDR3 is TGTGCCAGCAGTGCAGGGGTGGGCTCCTACGAGCAGTACTTC.

This chain links TRBV5-1 with TRBJ2-7; D unresolved. Germline V gene lookup returns CDR1 SGHRS and CDR2 YFSETQ. The CDR3 covers 15 residues. V dropped 0 bases and J dropped 7 bases, with 17 bases sitting between them. CDR3 nucleotides: TGCGCCAGCAGCTTGGAGGTAGGAAAGTCCGGTGAGCAGTACTTC. Encoded protein: CASSLEVGKSGEQYF.

The V call is TRBV13, the J call TRBJ2-3; D ambiguous. V lost 8 bases and J 0 bases, leaving 9 bases between the germline ends. The CDR3 is 13 residues long. Germline V lookup: CDR1 PRHDT, CDR2 FYEKMQ (reference sequence). The chain's CDR3 is CASALWSTDTQYF. In DNA form, the CDR3 reads TGTGCCAGCGCTTTGTGGAGCACAGATACGCAGTATTTT.

This chain joins TRBV21-1 and TRBJ1-1; TRBD1, the D gene given by the table, was not confirmed from the DNA. TRBV21-1 is reported as a pseudogene. The CDR3 runs to 17 residues. The CDR3 protein is CASSKARTGEEVTEAFF. The CDR3 nucleotides read TGTGCCAGCAGCAAAGCCCGGACAGGGGAGGAGGTGACTGAAGCTTTCTTT.

J is TRBJ2-7 and V is TRBV5-1; 9 bases fit TRBD2. This CDR3 comprises 13 residues. The germline V gene encodes CDR1 SGHRS and CDR2 YFSETQ. J lost 0 bases, V lost 5 bases, and 0 bases had no gene match. CDR3 coding DNA: TGCGCCAGCAGGACTAGCGGCTCCTACGAGCAGTACTTC. Translating it yields CASRTSGSYEQYF.

This chain uses TRBV28 with TRBJ2-1; 9 positions match TRBD1. V lost 4 bases and J lost 5; bases outside the gene matches: 6. The CDR3 runs 15 residues. Germline V CDR1 and CDR2: MDHEN, SYDVKM. The CDR3 loop reads CASSSRTGVNNEQFF. The DNA of the CDR3 is TGTGCCAGCAGTTCAAGGACAGGGGTAAACAATGAGCAGTTCTTC.

This chain joins TRBV12-5 and TRBJ2-2; 11 positions match TRBD2. The CDR3 contains 18 residues. Germline CDR1 LGHNT, CDR2 FRNRAP. J lost 8 bases, V lost 6 bases, and 17 bases had no gene match. The chain's CDR3 is CASGTTKGELAGAGELFF. Here the CDR3 DNA reads TGTGCTAGTGGCACAACAAAGGGGGAACTAGCGGGAGCAGGGGAGCTGTTTTTT. The whole variable domain, remainder taken from reference TRBV12-5 and TRBJ2-2, is DARVTQTPRHKVTEMGQEVTMRCQPILGHNTVFWYRQTMMQGLELLAYFRNRAPLDDSGMPKDRFSAEMPDATLATLKIQPSEPRDSAVYFCASGTTKGELAGAGELFFGEGSRLTVL.

The rearrangement joins TRBV10-3 to TRBJ2-1, with no clear D. CDR3 length: 14 residues. V dropped 11 bases and J dropped 1 base, with 15 bases sitting between them. Germline V gene sequence: CDR1 ENHRY, CDR2 SYGVKD. The CDR3 loop is CALGSDASYNEQFF. For the CDR3, the DNA is TGTGCCCTTGGGTCGGACGCTTCCTACAATGAGCAGTTCTTC.

The chain combines TRBV7-8 with TRBJ2-3, with D possibly being TRBD2 (6 bases). CDR1 and CDR2 from the germline V gene are SGHVS and FQNEAQ. V was cut by 5 bases and J by 4 bases, with 16 bases left in between. The CDR3 has 15 amino acids. For the CDR3, the DNA is TGTGCCAGCAGCGCGGCGGGGATCCCGGCAGATACGCAGTATTTT. It translates to CASSAAGIPADTQYF.

Concerning this clone itself: Relative to the germline gene, one junction end is altered; a read error may explain this. The V call is TRBV2, the J call TRBJ2-5, with 7 bases lining up with TRBD2. This CDR3 region has 14 residues. Germline V CDR1 and CDR2: SNHLY, FYNNEI. CDR3 residues: CASREAGHQETQYF. The DNA of the CDR3 is TGTGCCAGCAGGGAAGCGGGGCATCAAGAGACCCAGTACTTC.

This chain connects TRBV18 to TRBJ2-3; D is uncertain. Trimming took 5 bases from V and 6 from J, leaving 12 bases between them. The CDR3 loop spans 13 amino acids. The V gene's germline CDR1 is KGHSH and CDR2 LQKENI. CDR3 in DNA: TGTGCCAGCTCATTGGAGCGTACGGATACGCAGTATTTT. Protein: CASSLERTDTQYF.

This clone has at least ten counts. This chain connects TRBV18 to TRBJ2-3, with D unresolved. CDR1 and CDR2 from the germline V gene are KGHSH and LQKENI. CDR3 length equals 13 residues. Trimming shortened V by 2 bases and J by 1 base, and 4 bases separated the two germline ends. The CDR3 loop reads CASSPKGTDTQYF. DNA for the CDR3: TGTGCCAGCTCACCAAAGGGCACAGATACGCAGTATTTT.

The chain carries TRBV28 and TRBJ1-1; maybe TRBD1 (5 bases). V shed 5 bases and J shed 10 bases, with 20 bases lying between them. CDR1 and CDR2 from the germline V gene are MDHEN and SYDVKM. The CDR3 length is 14 residues. The CDR3 DNA reads TGTGCCAGCAGTCCGGGACGGACCCCTTCGGGAGCTTTCTTT. This encodes CASSPGRTPSGAFF.

This sequence joins TRBV5-1 and TRBJ2-1; 9 positions agree with TRBD1. The CDR3 loop spans 14 amino acids. CDR1 and CDR2 (germline): SGHRS, YFSETQ. Losses at the gene ends were 2 bases for V and 6 bases for J; bases not matched to a gene: 3. This CDR3 reads CASSFRDRANEQFF. The CDR3 coding sequence is TGCGCCAGCAGCTTCCGGGACAGGGCCAATGAGCAGTTCTTC.

The chain recombines TRBV19 with TRBJ2-7, with TRBD1 as a possible D gene (6 bases). Per the germline V gene, CDR1 is LNHDA and CDR2 is SQIVND (reference sequence). Trimming removed 7 bases at V and 1 base at J, with 11 bases between. The CDR3 spans 13 residues. The CDR3 reads CASKQQGSYEQYF. The CDR3 region has the DNA TGTGCCAGTAAACAACAGGGTTCCTACGAGCAGTACTTC. Filled out from reference TRBV19 and TRBJ2-7, the complete variable domain reads DGGITQSPKYLFRKEGQNVTLSCEQNLNHDAMYWYRQDPGQGLRLIYYSQIVNDFQKGDIAEGYSVSREKKESFPLTVTSAQKNPTAFYLCASKQQGSYEQYFGPGTRLTVT.

This clone has a handful of counts. The gene calls are TRBV27 and TRBJ2-5; 8 nucleotides align to TRBD1. This CDR3 has 16 residues. V lost 3 bases and J lost 2; bases outside the gene matches: 8. Germline V lookup: CDR1 MNHEY, CDR2 SMNVEV (reference sequence). CDR3 loop: CASSLKSGQGQETQYF. DNA for the CDR3: TGTGCCAGCAGTTTGAAGTCCGGACAGGGACAAGAGACCCAGTACTTC.

This chain uses TRBV5-5 with TRBJ2-5, with D unclear. The CDR3 spans 15 residues. CDR1 and CDR2 from the germline V gene are SGHKS and YYEKEE (reference sequence). V was clipped by 2 bases and J by 2 bases, with 13 bases between them. The CDR3 region has the DNA TGTGCCAGCAGCTTAAGAAATGCAATACAAGAGACCCAGTACTTC. It translates to CASSLRNAIQETQYF.

The J gene is TRBJ2-7, the V gene TRBV7-2; D unclear. The CDR3 is 15 residues long. The V end was cut by 6 bases, the J end by 4 bases, with 19 bases between. Germline V gene lookup returns CDR1 SGHTA and CDR2 FQGNSA. The CDR3 DNA follows: TGTGCCAGCAGGGCAAGAGCAGGACCCAATTACGAGCAGTACTTC. Protein sequence: CASRARAGPNYEQYF. The full variable domain, rest sourced from reference TRBV7-2 and TRBJ2-7, is GAGVSQSPSNKVTEKGKDVELRCDPISGHTALYWYRQSLGQGLEFLIYFQGNSAPDKSGLPSDRFSAERTGGSVSTLTIQRTQQEDSAVYLCASRARAGPNYEQYFGPGTRLTVT.

The chain links TRBV9 to TRBJ2-1; D possibly corresponds to TRBD1 (6 bases). V lost 3 bases, J lost 6 bases, and 19 bases lay in between. This CDR3 contains 16 residues. Germline V gene data show CDR1 as SGDLS and CDR2 as YYNGEE. The CDR3 region is CASSDHSGQHLNEQFF. CDR3 sequence (DNA): TGTGCCAGCAGCGACCACTCAGGACAGCACCTCAATGAGCAGTTCTTC.

This clone was detected ten times or more. The rearrangement links TRBV27 to TRBJ2-7; 7 bases fit TRBD2. Germline-derived CDR1 and CDR2 are MNHEY and SMNVEV (reference sequence). The V segment lost 6 bases and the J segment 2 bases; nucleotides outside the gene matches: 19. This CDR3 contains 18 residues. This chain's CDR3 is CASSPLASAGGIAYEQYF. For the CDR3, the DNA is TGTGCCAGCAGCCCGCTTGCCTCGGCCGGGGGGATAGCCTACGAGCAGTACTTC.